This note documents a single T cell receptor beta chain sequence. This specimen belongs to a study of T cells expressing NK-cell markers. Study context: Seven of the eight sequenced donors were classified as HCMV-seropositive, and one was classified as seronegative.

The germline V gene encodes CDR1 KGHSH and CDR2 LQKENI. This CDR3 is 16 amino acids long. One entry per CDR3 protein, without DNA, is what TCRdb gives after re-calling the 5' RACE reads. This sample lists hundreds of thousands of distinct CDR3 sequences; its ten largest clones have roughly 4.2%. V and J are TRBV18 and TRBJ1-2; TCRdb picks TRBD1, but there is no DNA to check that call. The sequencing sample was made of blood T cells: a sorted CD56 or NKG2C T cell subset, CD4+ or CD8+ T cells, or bulk PBMC T cells (not recorded which). This clonotype originated in a woman between 18 and 70 years old in good health. CDR3 loop: CASSPITGQTVYGYTF.